This T cell receptor (beta chain) was captured in a study of blood T cell repertoires in COVID-19. Looking at the study overall: The United States, Italy and Spain provided the acute and convalescent COVID-19 samples. PBMCs, B-cell-depleted T cells, or T cells provided the cDNA or gDNA that made up the material.

CDR1 is MDHEN, CDR2 SYDVKM, per germline. Trimming at V came to 6 bases and at J to 8 bases, leaving 13 bases not matched to a gene. There are 16 residues in the CDR3. Authors' data handling: The authors estimated nucleated cell counts from reference gene primer amplification. Method: immunoSEQ multiplex PCR; TCRdb's copy keeps in-frame clones and lacks some. For V, J and clone size, that table is used; D and trimming come from the DNA. Of over 150,000 clones in the sample, about 89% are singletons; the top ten hold under 0.6%. This clonotype originated in a middle-aged man with acute or convalescent COVID-19. The sequenced sample was peripheral blood. The rearrangement joins TRBV28 to TRBJ1-6; 7 bases agree with TRBD1. DNA of the CDR3: TGTGCCAGCAGACAACAGGGGAGTAGGGTGGATTCACCCCTCCACTTT. Protein: CASRQQGSRVDSPLHF. The full variable domain, with the rest looked up from reference TRBV28 and TRBJ1-6, is DVKVTQSSRYLVKRTGEKVFLECVQDMDHENMFWYRQDPGLGLRLIYFSYDVKMKEKGDIPEGYSVSREKKERFSLILESASTNQTSMYLCASRQQGSRVDSPLHFGNGTRLTVT.